The subject of this entry is one TCR beta chain. Generated by immunoSEQ multiplex PCR, the TCRdb table keeps only in-frame clones and is missing some. In the table there are about 88,000 clones, over 80% of which are singletons. The germline V gene has CDR1 SGDLS and CDR2 YYNGEE. V lost 3 bases, J lost 5 bases, and 9 bases stayed unmatched. This CDR3 is 15 amino acids long. These data originate in a study of T cells after somatic rescue of genetic block. The source of this sequence is a woman aged 18-35 years. Sequenced sample: peripheral blood mononuclear cells (PBMCs). This chain links TRBV9 with TRBJ2-7, with 9 bases lining up with TRBD2. This chain's CDR3 is CASSGRGRARDEQYF. The DNA of the CDR3 is TGTGCCAGCAGCGGCCGCGGGAGGGCCAGGGACGAGCAGTACTTC.